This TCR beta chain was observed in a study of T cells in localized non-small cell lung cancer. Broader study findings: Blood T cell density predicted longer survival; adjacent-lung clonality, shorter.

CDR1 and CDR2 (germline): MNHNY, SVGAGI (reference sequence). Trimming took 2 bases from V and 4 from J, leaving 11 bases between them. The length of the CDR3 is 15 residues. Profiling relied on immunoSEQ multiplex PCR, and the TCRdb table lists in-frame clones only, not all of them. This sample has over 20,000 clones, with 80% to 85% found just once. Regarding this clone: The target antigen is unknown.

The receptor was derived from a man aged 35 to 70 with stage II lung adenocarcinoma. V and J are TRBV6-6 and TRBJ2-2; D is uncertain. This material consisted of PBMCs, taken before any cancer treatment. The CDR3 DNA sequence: TGTGCCAGCAGTTACACCAGTTCCCGCACCGGGGAGCTGTTTTTT. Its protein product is CASSYTSSRTGELFF.